The 32 T cell receptor beta chains in this list originate from one sample, sequenced in a study of T-cell reconstitution after alpha-beta-depleted transplantation in children. A library of TCRbeta sequences, prepared with unique molecular identifiers, was generated. TCRdb fed the PCR reads into MiXCR, producing one record per CDR3 protein. The sample has about 500,000 distinct CDR3 sequences; 30% to 35% are singletons. The sequencing here drew on PBMCs from the stem cell graft donor, taken from the stem cell graft. The receptors were gathered from a human donor who donated a stem cell graft to a child with aplastic anemia.

The CDR3 DNA sequence: TGCGCCAGCAGCTTGGTGGACCTCTCTGGGGCCAACGTCCTGACTTTC. Amino acid sequence: CASSLVDLSGANVLTF. The gene calls are TRBV5-1 and TRBJ2-6; no firm D call. Germline values: CDR1 SGHRS, CDR2 YFSETQ. V gave up 0 bases and J gave up 0 bases, with 7 bases separating them. CDR3 length equals 16 residues.

This clonotype has ten or more counts. The rearrangement links TRBV7-9 to TRBJ2-2, with D tentatively TRBD1 (6 bases). V gave up 0 bases and J gave up 2 bases, with 13 bases separating them. This CDR3 spans 17 amino acids. CDR1 is SEHNR, CDR2 FQNEAQ, per germline (reference sequence). The CDR3 DNA follows: TGTGCCAGCAGCTTAGCCCTAGGACAGCTTAACACCGGGGAGCTGTTTTTT. It yields the protein CASSLALGQLNTGELFF.

The V gene is TRBV6-1, the J gene TRBJ2-3; a weak D match, TRBD1 (5 bases). This CDR3 has 13 amino acids. The germline V and J ends were trimmed by 6 bases and 7 bases, with 14 bases remaining between them. Germline values: CDR1 MNHNS, CDR2 SASEGT. CDR3 nucleotides: TGTGCCAGCAGGCCTCCTGGACAACATACGCAGTATTTT. This sequence encodes CASRPPGQHTQYF.

The chain joins TRBV30 to TRBJ1-2; 7 nucleotides match TRBD1. V was pared by 1 base and J by 2 bases, with 7 bases of the junction left unmatched. The CDR3 totals 15 residues. Germline V gene data show CDR1 as GTSNPN and CDR2 as SVGIG (reference sequence). CDR3 amino acids: CAWSAPPTGNYGYTF. The CDR3 nucleotides are TGTGCCTGGAGTGCTCCCCCGACAGGGAACTATGGCTACACCTTC.

The chain joins TRBV9 to TRBJ2-7, with D possibly being TRBD1 (7 bases). With 0 bases removed from V and 2 bases from J, the gap between germline ends came to 12 bases. The CDR3 is 15 amino acids. The germline gives CDR1 SGDLS, CDR2 YYNGEE. CDR3 sequence reads: CASSVGAGGTYEQYF. For the CDR3, the DNA is TGTGCCAGCAGCGTAGGTGCAGGGGGGACCTACGAGCAGTACTTC.

The chain uses TRBV6-5 and TRBJ1-4; tentative D call: TRBD1 (5 bases). The CDR3 covers 16 residues. V was trimmed by 10 bases and J by 7 bases, leaving 25 bases between them. The germline gives CDR1 MNHEY, CDR2 SVGAGI. Written as DNA, the CDR3 is TGTGCCACCCGTCACCTCGGCGGGGGAGCGATTGAAAAACTGTTTTTT. Translation: CATRHLGGGAIEKLFF.

Worth noting for this clonotype: At one end the junction does not follow the germline gene, possibly because of a read error. The chain has TRBV28 and TRBJ1-1, with TRBD1 matching over 9 bases. The germline gives CDR1 MDHEN, CDR2 SYDVKM. The CDR3 runs 11 residues. The CDR3: CASRGQGESFF. The CDR3 DNA is TGTGCCAGCAGGGGACAGGGTGAATCTTTCTTT. The entire variable domain, with the rest obtained from reference TRBV28 and TRBJ1-1, is as follows: DVKVTQSSRYLVKRTGEKVFLECVQDMDHENMFWYRQDPGLGLRLIYFSYDVKMKEKGDIPEGYSVSREKKERFSLILESASTNQTSMYLCASRGQGESFFGQGTRLTVV.

The chain is built from TRBV7-3 and TRBJ1-6; 7 bases map to TRBD1. V gave up 5 bases and J gave up 6 bases; unmatched junction bases: 10. The CDR3 has 16 residues. Germline lookup yields CDR1 SGHTA and CDR2 FQGTGA. The CDR3 spells CASSLRGDRINSPLHF. CDR3 DNA: TGTGCCAGCAGCCTCCGGGGGGACAGAATTAATTCACCCCTCCACTTT.

This clonotype appeared a few times. This sequence joins TRBV24-1 and TRBJ2-3; D gene ambiguous. The CDR3 covers 15 residues. Germline values: CDR1 KGHDR, CDR2 SFDVKD. The ends were cut back, 0 bases at V and 1 base at J, with 7 bases in the middle. The CDR3 region is CATSDLQRGTDTQYF. As DNA, the CDR3 is TGTGCCACCAGTGATTTGCAAAGAGGCACAGATACGCAGTATTTT.

There are a few counts of this clonotype. The chain links TRBV12-3 or TRBV12-4 to TRBJ2-1; D uncertain. This CDR3 region has 14 residues. V was shortened by 2 bases and J by 0 bases, with 5 bases between the two germline ends. Here the CDR3 reads CASSLKSSYNEQFF. DNA for the CDR3: TGTGCCAGCAGTTTAAAGAGCTCCTACAATGAGCAGTTCTTC.

This clonotype was counted between two and nine times. V and J are TRBV29-1 and TRBJ2-4, with TRBD2 identical over 10 bases. The CDR3 runs to 16 residues. Germline V gene data show CDR1 as SQVTM and CDR2 as ANQGSEA. V gave up 3 bases and J gave up 1 base; unmatched junction bases: 6. For the CDR3, the DNA is TGCAGCGTTGAGGGGGGGGGACTAGCGGCCAAAAACATTCAGTACTTC. Its protein is CSVEGGGLAAKNIQYF.

J is TRBJ1-5 and V is TRBV6-2 or TRBV6-3; D remains ambiguous. The CDR3 covers 16 residues. Germline lookup yields CDR1 MNHEY and CDR2 SVGEGT. Between the trimmed V and J ends, which lost 8 bases and 0 bases, there was a span of 17 bases. CDR3 nucleotide sequence: TGTGCCAGCGGGCTGTCGGGGAACCTTAGCAATCAGCCCCAGCATTTT. Translation: CASGLSGNLSNQPQHF.

This chain joins TRBV7-9 and TRBJ1-1; possible D gene TRBD1, 5 bases. CDR3 size: 13 residues. CDR1 is SEHNR, CDR2 FQNEAQ, per germline (reference sequence). Between the trimmed V and J ends, which lost 6 bases and 7 bases, there was a span of 15 bases. CDR3 sequence reads: CASREAGYNEAFF. DNA for the CDR3: TGTGCCAGCAGAGAGGCAGGGTATAATGAAGCTTTCTTT.

The V and J genes are TRBV19 and TRBJ2-5, with no clear D. The germline V and J ends were trimmed by 5 bases and 5 bases, with 12 bases remaining between them. The CDR3 length is 13 residues. The germline gives CDR1 LNHDA, CDR2 SQIVND (reference sequence). The CDR3 DNA reads TGTGCCAGTAGTCCAATCATCTTTGAGACCCAGTACTTC. Its translation: CASSPIIFETQYF.

This clonotype occurred a few times. The CDR3: CASSQFPRGNQPQHF. DNA for the CDR3: TGTGCCAGCAGCCAGTTCCCCAGGGGCAATCAGCCCCAGCATTTT. The rearrangement uses TRBV7-8 and TRBJ1-5; maybe TRBD1 (5 bases). This CDR3 has 15 residues. The V and J ends lost 5 bases and 2 bases respectively, with 13 bases between them. Per the germline V gene, CDR1 is SGHVS and CDR2 is FQNEAQ.

The table lists this clonotype with a few counts. The chain has TRBV27 and TRBJ2-6; D is undetermined. This CDR3 region has 13 residues. Germline loops: CDR1 MNHEY, CDR2 SMNVEV (reference sequence). Trimming left V 2 bases short and J 3 bases short, with 2 bases between. CDR3 DNA: TGTGCCAGCAGTTTAGTTGGGGCCAACGTCCTGACTTTC. This codes for CASSLVGANVLTF.

The chain has TRBV6-5 and TRBJ2-7; no definite D call. The germline gives CDR1 MNHEY, CDR2 SVGAGI. CDR3 length equals 13 residues. V lost 2 bases, J lost 2 bases, and 7 bases lay in between. CDR3 amino acids: CASSYAPTYEQYF. CDR3 DNA sequence: TGTGCCAGCAGTTACGCGCCTACCTACGAGCAGTACTTC.

This clonotype was found a few times. The chain recombines TRBV3-1 with TRBJ2-3; D is unresolved. The germline V and J ends were trimmed by 4 bases and 1 base, with 12 bases remaining between them. The length of the CDR3 is 15 residues. Looked up from germline, CDR1 is LGHDT and CDR2 is YNNKEL (reference sequence). CDR3 sequence (DNA): TGTGCCAGCAGCCCGGAATTCCCCGGCACAGATACGCAGTATTTT. Its protein product is CASSPEFPGTDTQYF.

This clonotype was observed a handful of times. The J gene is TRBJ2-5, the V gene TRBV7-6; 9 bases line up with TRBD2. J lost 4 bases, V lost 5 bases, and 8 bases had no gene match. This CDR3 contains 15 residues. The germline CDR1 and CDR2 sequences are SGHVS and FNYEAQ. This chain's CDR3 is CASSPGVAGVETQYF. CDR3 DNA: TGTGCCAGCAGCCCCGGGGTAGCGGGAGTAGAGACCCAGTACTTC.

Points on this clonotype: One junction end does not reproduce the germline sequence, and a read error may be involved. The chain uses TRBV4-2 and TRBJ2-7, with 8 bases matching TRBD1. CDR1 is LGHNA and CDR2 is YNFKEQ in the germline V gene. The CDR3 covers 15 residues. The CDR3 loop is CASIQEWTGFYEQYF. Here the CDR3 DNA reads TGTGCCAGCATCCAAGAGTGGACAGGGTTCTACGAGCAGTACTTC.

About this clonotype: At one of its ends the junction is not consistent with the germline gene, which may arise from a read error. This chain joins TRBV12-3 or TRBV12-4 and TRBJ1-2, with D possibly being TRBD1 (6 bases). This CDR3 region has 11 residues. CDR3 nucleotides: TGTGCCAGCGTTTCAACAGGGAGATCCTACTTC. This sequence encodes CASVSTGRSYF.

The chain uses TRBV19 and TRBJ1-1; a possible D gene is TRBD1 (5 bases). The germline V gene encodes CDR1 LNHDA and CDR2 SQIVND (reference sequence). The CDR3 is 16 amino acids. Trimming cost V 8 bases and J 1 base, with 20 bases left between them. The CDR3 reads CASLPVSRDWNTEAFF. CDR3 coding DNA: TGTGCCAGTCTACCCGTATCCCGGGACTGGAACACTGAAGCTTTCTTT. Supplemented by reference TRBV19 and TRBJ1-1, the full variable domain reads DGGITQSPKYLFRKEGQNVTLSCEQNLNHDAMYWYRQDPGQGLRLIYYSQIVNDFQKGDIAEGYSVSREKKESFPLTVTSAQKNPTAFYLCASLPVSRDWNTEAFFGQGTRLTVV.

The CDR3 DNA is TGTGCCAGCTCACCCGTAGCGGGACTATTAAAAGAGACCCAGTACTTC. Protein: CASSPVAGLLKETQYF. The chain has TRBV18 and TRBJ2-5, with 8 bases identical to TRBD2. Germline-derived CDR1 and CDR2 are KGHSH and LQKENI. The CDR3 covers 16 residues. Losses at the gene ends were 3 bases for V and 3 bases for J; bases not matched to a gene: 9.

The chain recombines TRBV27 with TRBJ1-2; 8 positions agree with TRBD1. Trimming at V came to 5 bases and at J to 8 bases, leaving 13 bases not matched to a gene. The CDR3 runs to 15 residues. CDR1 is MNHEY, CDR2 SMNVEV, per germline (reference sequence). The CDR3 DNA is TGTGCCAGCAGTAAAACCGGGGGACAGGTTGAAGGCTACACCTTC. Encoded protein: CASSKTGGQVEGYTF.

The sample holds a few counts of this clonotype. V gene TRBV5-4 combines with J gene TRBJ1-4; D is undetermined. The length of the CDR3 is 19 residues. V lost 1 base and J 0 bases, leaving 19 bases between the germline ends. Germline CDR1 and CDR2: SGHNT and YYREEE (reference sequence). The CDR3 is CASSLSITAKVATNEKLFF. The CDR3 coding sequence is TGTGCCAGCAGCTTGAGTATTACAGCGAAAGTTGCAACTAATGAAAAACTGTTTTTT.

This clonotype was recorded a few times. This sequence joins TRBV5-1 and TRBJ2-5; D may be TRBD1 (6 bases). This CDR3 comprises 14 residues. With 4 bases removed from V and 0 bases from J, the gap between germline ends came to 10 bases. Germline values: CDR1 SGHRS, CDR2 YFSETQ. The CDR3 coding sequence is TGCGCCAGCAGCGTCGGACAGAACCAAGAGACCCAGTACTTC. It translates to CASSVGQNQETQYF.

The V and J genes are TRBV7-3 and TRBJ1-2, with 12 bases matching TRBD1. The CDR3 has 14 residues. The germline V gene has CDR1 SGHTA and CDR2 FQGTGA. V lost 6 bases, J lost 6 bases, and 5 bases stayed unmatched. The chain's CDR3 is CASRPGQGADGYTF. CDR3 sequence (DNA): TGTGCCAGCAGGCCGGGACAGGGGGCTGATGGCTACACCTTC. Variable domain in full (rest from reference TRBV7-3 and TRBJ1-2): GAGVSQTPSNKVTEKGKYVELRCDPISGHTALYWYRQSLGQGPEFLIYFQGTGAADDSGLPNDRFFAVRPEGSVSTLKIQRTERGDSAVYLCASRPGQGADGYTFGSGTRLTVV.

The J gene is TRBJ1-6, the V gene TRBV3-1; 7 nucleotides match TRBD1. The CDR3 runs to 16 residues. CDR1 and CDR2 (germline): LGHDT, YNNKEL (reference sequence). Unmatched junction bases numbered 6, after V lost 0 bases and J lost 7 bases. This chain's CDR3 is CASSQDVGQLNSPLHF. In nucleotides, the CDR3 is TGTGCCAGCAGCCAAGATGTGGGACAGTTAAATTCACCCCTCCACTTT. The full variable domain, in which reference TRBV3-1 and TRBJ1-6 provide the parts outside the CDR3, is DTAVSQTPKYLVTQMGNDKSIKCEQNLGHDTMYWYKQDSKKFLKIMFSYNNKELIINETVPNRFSPKSPDKAHLNLHINSLELGDSAVYFCASSQDVGQLNSPLHFGNGTRLTVT.

A single count supports this clonotype. The rearrangement joins TRBV19 to TRBJ1-3; the D gene is possibly TRBD1 (5 bases). V dropped 6 bases and J dropped 1 base, with 10 bases sitting between them. The CDR3 totals 14 residues. Germline assignment: CDR1 LNHDA and CDR2 SQIVND (reference sequence). The CDR3 region is CASRTGVSGNTIYF. The CDR3 nucleotides are TGTGCCAGTAGGACGGGGGTTTCTGGAAACACCATATATTTT.

The chain has TRBV7-2 and TRBJ1-4; no clear D. The CDR3 runs 16 residues. Germline CDR1 reads SGHTA; CDR2 reads FQGNSA. V lost 5 bases and J lost 0, with 13 bases in between. The CDR3: CASSLFGEATNEKLFF. CDR3 in DNA: TGTGCCAGCAGCCTATTTGGGGAGGCAACTAATGAAAAACTGTTTTTT. Full variable domain (rest looked up from reference TRBV7-2 and TRBJ1-4): GAGVSQSPSNKVTEKGKDVELRCDPISGHTALYWYRQSLGQGLEFLIYFQGNSAPDKSGLPSDRFSAERTGGSVSTLTIQRTQQEDSAVYLCASSLFGEATNEKLFFGSGTQLSVL.

The chain combines TRBV10-1 with TRBJ2-1, with D tentatively TRBD1 (6 bases). V lost 2 bases and J lost 10, with 15 bases in between. This CDR3 spans 14 amino acids. CDR1 and CDR2 from the germline V gene are WNHNN and SYGVQD (reference sequence). The CDR3 sequence is CASSEQRLTGEQFF. The CDR3, as DNA: TGCGCCAGCAGTGAGCAACGCCTGACAGGAGAGCAGTTCTTC.

The chain employs TRBV18 and TRBJ2-5; the match to TRBD1 covers 7 bases. Germline assignment: CDR1 KGHSH and CDR2 LQKENI. There are 15 residues in the CDR3. The V and J ends lost 3 bases and 2 bases, in that order; junction bases with no gene match: 6. CDR3 nucleotides: TGTGCCAGCTCACCCTCCGGGACAGCACAAGAGACCCAGTACTTC. It specifies CASSPSGTAQETQYF.